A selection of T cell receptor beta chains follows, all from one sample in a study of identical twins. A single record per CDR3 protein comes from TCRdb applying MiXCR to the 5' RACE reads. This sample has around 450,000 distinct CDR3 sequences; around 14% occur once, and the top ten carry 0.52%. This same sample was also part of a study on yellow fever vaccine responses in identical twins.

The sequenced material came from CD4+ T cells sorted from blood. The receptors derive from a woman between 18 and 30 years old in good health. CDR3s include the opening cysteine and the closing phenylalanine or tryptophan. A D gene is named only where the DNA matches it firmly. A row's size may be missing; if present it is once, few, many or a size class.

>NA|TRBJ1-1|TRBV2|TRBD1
CASSPQGVGTEAFF
TGTGCCAGCAGTCCCCAGGGGGTCGGCACTGAAGCTTTCTTT
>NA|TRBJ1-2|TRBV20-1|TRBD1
CSANDRDGYTF
TGCAGTGCTAACGACAGGGATGGCTACACCTTC
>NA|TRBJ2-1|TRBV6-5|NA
CASSYGPSEYNEQFF
TGTGCCAGCAGTTACGGCCCTAGCGAGTACAATGAGCAGTTCTTC
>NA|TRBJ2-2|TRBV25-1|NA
CASSESYRSKLFF
TGTGCCAGCAGTGAATCTTATCGATCTAAGCTGTTTTTT
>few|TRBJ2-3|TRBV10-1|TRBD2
CASSESGLADTQYF
TGCGCCAGCAGTGAGTCGGGACTAGCAGATACGCAGTATTTT
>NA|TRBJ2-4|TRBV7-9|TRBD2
CASSFPRGGQSKNIQYF
TGTGCCAGCAGCTTCCCGCGGGGGGGCCAATCCAAAAACATTCAGTACTTC
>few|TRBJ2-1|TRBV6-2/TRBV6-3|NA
CASGSTGPQRNEQFF
TGTGCCAGCGGGTCAACTGGTCCCCAGCGAAATGAGCAGTTCTTC
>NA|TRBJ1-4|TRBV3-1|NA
CASSQDSLGGTNEKLFF
TGTGCCAGCAGCCAAGACTCCCTCGGGGGAACTAATGAAAAACTGTTTTTT
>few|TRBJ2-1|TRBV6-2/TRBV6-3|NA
CASSQTRSSYNEQFF
TGTGCCAGCAGTCAAACTAGGAGCTCCTACAATGAGCAGTTCTTC
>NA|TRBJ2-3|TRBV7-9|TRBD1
CASSSGQTNTDTQYF
TGTGCCAGCAGCTCGGGACAGACCAACACAGATACGCAGTATTTT
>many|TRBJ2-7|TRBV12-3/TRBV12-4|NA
CASSLRLGEQYF
TGTGCCAGCAGCCTCCGCCTCGGGGAGCAGTACTTC
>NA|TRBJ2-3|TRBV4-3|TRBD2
CASSQRSGRAEDTQYF
TGCGCCAGCAGCCAGAGAAGCGGGAGGGCAGAAGATACGCAGTATTTT
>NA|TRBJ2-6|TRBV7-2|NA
CASRKSRGSSGANVLTF
TGTGCCAGCAGAAAATCTAGGGGAAGCTCTGGGGCCAACGTCCTGACTTTC
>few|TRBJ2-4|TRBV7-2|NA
CASSLESTGIAKNIQYF
TGTGCCAGCAGCTTGGAATCGACGGGCATAGCCAAAAACATTCAGTACTTC
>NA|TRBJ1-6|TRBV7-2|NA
CASSLTVNSPLHF
TGTGCCAGCAGCTTAACGGTGAATTCACCCCTCCACTTT
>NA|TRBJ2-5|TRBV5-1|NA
CASSFPGEETQYF
TGCGCCAGCAGCTTCCCTGGGGAAGAGACCCAGTACTTC
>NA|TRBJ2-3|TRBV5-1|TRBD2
CASSLAKLAGGHTDTQYF
TGCGCCAGCAGCTTGGCCAAGCTAGCGGGGGGGCACACAGATACGCAGTATTTT
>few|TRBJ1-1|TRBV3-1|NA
CASSQLPDGGSTEAFF
TGTGCCAGCAGCCAATTACCCGACGGGGGGTCTACTGAAGCTTTCTTT
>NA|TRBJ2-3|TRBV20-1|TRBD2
CSASAAAGGLGTDTQYF
TGCAGTGCTAGCGCCGCAGCGGGAGGGCTCGGGACAGATACGCAGTATTTT
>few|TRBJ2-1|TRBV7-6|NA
CASSSTSNEQFF
TGTGCCAGCAGCTCGACTAGTAATGAGCAGTTCTTC
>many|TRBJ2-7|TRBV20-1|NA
CSASLRSLNHEQYF
TGCAGTGCTAGCCTTCGCAGCCTAAACCACGAGCAGTACTTC
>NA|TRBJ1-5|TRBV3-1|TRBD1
CASSQYDRVDQPQHF
TGTGCCAGCAGCCAATATGACAGGGTGGATCAGCCCCAGCATTTT
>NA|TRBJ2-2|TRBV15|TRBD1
CATSRDIQTGPGELFF
TGTGCCACCAGCAGAGATATACAGACAGGGCCCGGGGAGCTGTTTTTT
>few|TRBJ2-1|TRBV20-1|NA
CSARRRENEQFF
TGCAGTGCTAGACGCCGTGAAAATGAGCAGTTCTTC
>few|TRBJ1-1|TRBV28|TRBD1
CASSLYGPDRGTFF
TGTGCCAGCAGTTTATATGGTCCGGACAGGGGAACTTTCTTT
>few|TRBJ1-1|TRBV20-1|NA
CSAKRDTEAFF
TGCAGTGCTAAGAGGGACACTGAAGCTTTCTTT